Each of the 5 T cell receptor beta chains below was sequenced from the same sample in a study of T cell responses to AZD1222 COVID-19 vaccine. Clones were read by immunoSEQ multiplex PCR, and TCRdb kept only the in-frame ones, dropping some. Of about 50,000 clones in the sample, approximately 85% were seen once. Source: peripheral blood, taken on day 0 of MenACWY control vaccination. These receptors all stem from an adult in good health.

The chain links TRBV7-6 to TRBJ2-5, with TRBD2 matching 10 bases. Germline V lookup: CDR1 SGHVS, CDR2 FNYEAQ. Unmatched junction bases numbered 7, after V lost 5 bases and J lost 7 bases. CDR3 length equals 14 residues. DNA of the CDR3: TGTGCCAGCAGCCGCGGGACTAGCGCTGCGACCCAGTACTTC. Translated: CASSRGTSAATQYF.

The genes are TRBV18 and TRBJ1-5; D is ambiguous. V lost 2 bases and J lost 5, with 10 bases in between. The CDR3 totals 14 residues. The germline V gene encodes CDR1 KGHSH and CDR2 LQKENI. CDR3 sequence reads: CASSPERSDQPQHF. The CDR3 region has the DNA TGTGCCAGCTCACCAGAGAGGTCCGATCAGCCCCAGCATTTT. The full variable domain, completed using reference TRBV18 and TRBJ1-5, is NAGVMQNPRHLVRRRGQEARLRCSPMKGHSHVYWYRQLPEEGLKFMVYLQKENIIDESGMPKERFSAEFPKEGPSILRIQQVVRGDSAAYFCASSPERSDQPQHFGDGTRLSIL.

The genes are TRBV6-6 and TRBJ1-6, with TRBD1 as a possible D gene (5 bases). The germline V and J ends were trimmed by 5 bases and 9 bases, with 17 bases remaining between them. Per the germline V gene, CDR1 is MNHNY and CDR2 is SVGAGI (reference sequence). This CDR3 spans 15 amino acids. The CDR3 here is CASSRSGTEGSPLHF. The CDR3 DNA is TGTGCCAGCAGTCGATCCGGGACCGAGGGTTCACCCCTCCACTTT.

The chain couples TRBV3-1 (or the pseudogene TRBV3-2) to TRBJ2-5, with D tentatively TRBD2 (6 bases). Germline CDR1 and CDR2: LGHDT and YNNKEL (reference sequence). CDR3 size: 16 residues. Trimming left V 1 base short and J 5 bases short, with 17 bases between. The CDR3 DNA is TGTGCCAGCAGCCAAGTCGGGGGAGGTTCGGGGGAGACCCAGTACTTC. This encodes CASSQVGGGSGETQYF.

CDR3: CASSQVLNTGELFF. The CDR3 DNA follows: TGTGCCAGCAGCCAAGTGTTGAACACCGGGGAGCTGTTTTTT. The chain carries TRBV3-1 (or the pseudogene TRBV3-2) and TRBJ2-2; no reliable D call. Trimming removed 1 base at V and 1 base at J, with 4 bases between. CDR3 length: 14 amino acids. The germline V gene has CDR1 LGHDT and CDR2 YNNKEL (reference sequence).